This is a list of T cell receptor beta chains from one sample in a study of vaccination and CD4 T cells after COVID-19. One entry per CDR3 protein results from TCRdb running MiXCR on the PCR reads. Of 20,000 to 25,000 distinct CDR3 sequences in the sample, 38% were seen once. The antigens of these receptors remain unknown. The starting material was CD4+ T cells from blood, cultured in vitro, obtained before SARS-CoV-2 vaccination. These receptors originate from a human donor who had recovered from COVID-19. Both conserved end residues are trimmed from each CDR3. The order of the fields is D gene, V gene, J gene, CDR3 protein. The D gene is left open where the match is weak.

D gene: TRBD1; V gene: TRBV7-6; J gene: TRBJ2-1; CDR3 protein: ASSLKPQGDIYNEQF
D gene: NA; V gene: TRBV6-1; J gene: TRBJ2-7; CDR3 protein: ASSHRFGGHEQY
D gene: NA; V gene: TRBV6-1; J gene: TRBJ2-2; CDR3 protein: ASSEQDTGELF
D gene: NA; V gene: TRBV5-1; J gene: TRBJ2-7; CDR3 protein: ASSLIGGYEQY
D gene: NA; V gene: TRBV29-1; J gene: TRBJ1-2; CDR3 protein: SVGTEGYGYT
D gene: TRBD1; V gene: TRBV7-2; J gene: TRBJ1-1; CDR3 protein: ASSYSGTGGIEGAF
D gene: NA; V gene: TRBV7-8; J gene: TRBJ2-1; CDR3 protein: ASSSGTLGEQF
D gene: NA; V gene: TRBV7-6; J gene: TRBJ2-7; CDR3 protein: ASSLGQSTYEQY
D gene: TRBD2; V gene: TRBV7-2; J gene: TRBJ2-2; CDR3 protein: ASSSATSGVGELF
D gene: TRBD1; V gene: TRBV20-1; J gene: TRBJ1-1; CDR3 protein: SAETGTGDTEAF
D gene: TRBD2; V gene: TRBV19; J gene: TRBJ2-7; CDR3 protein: ASSQGLASYEQY
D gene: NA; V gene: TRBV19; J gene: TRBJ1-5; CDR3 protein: ASSPGRPYSNQPQH
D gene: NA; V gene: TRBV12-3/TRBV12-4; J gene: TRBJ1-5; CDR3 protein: ASRAGEGVNQPQH
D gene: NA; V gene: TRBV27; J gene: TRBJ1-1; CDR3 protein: ASSFLSTRDTEAF
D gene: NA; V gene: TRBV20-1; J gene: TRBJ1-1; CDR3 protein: SAKGTEAF
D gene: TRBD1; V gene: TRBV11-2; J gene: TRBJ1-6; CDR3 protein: ASRAPGQGDSPLH
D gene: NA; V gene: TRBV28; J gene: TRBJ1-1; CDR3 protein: ASSSGGRWNTEAF
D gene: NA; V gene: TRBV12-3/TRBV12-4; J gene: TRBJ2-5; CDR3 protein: ASSHRVLQETQY
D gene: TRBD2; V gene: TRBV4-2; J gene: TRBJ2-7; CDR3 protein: ASSQGSSGSRGEQY
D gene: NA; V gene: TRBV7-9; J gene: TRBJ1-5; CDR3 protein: ASSERTYSPQH
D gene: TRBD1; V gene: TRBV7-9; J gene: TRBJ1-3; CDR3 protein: ASSEQGAAGNTIY
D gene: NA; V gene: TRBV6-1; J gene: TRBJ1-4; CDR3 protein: ASSPGTAYEKLF
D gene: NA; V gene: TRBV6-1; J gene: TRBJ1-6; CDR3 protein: ASSERPRTYNPPLH
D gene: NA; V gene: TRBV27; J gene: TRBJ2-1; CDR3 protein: ASHGLQGTRGEQF
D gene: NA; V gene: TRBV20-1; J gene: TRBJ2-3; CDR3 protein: SASTGFGESVTQY